This is a list of T cell receptor beta chains from one sample in a study of beta chain features in type 1 diabetes. Assay: immunoSEQ multiplex PCR; the TCRdb copy retains only in-frame clones and omits some. There are 680,000 or so clones in the sample; 10% to 15% occur only once, and less than 0.025% lies in the top ten. Sequences were obtained from naive CD4+ T cells from blood. The receptors were gathered from a man between 18 and 35 years old with type 1 diabetes. The CDR3 runs from the conserved cysteine through the conserved F or W. Fields, in order: V gene, J gene, D gene, clone size, CDR3 DNA, CDR3 protein. D genes are given only for firm matches. Only part of the rows carry a size: once, few, many, or a class if the clone is expanded.

V gene: TRBV29-1; J gene: TRBJ2-7; D gene: TRBD1; clone size: NA; CDR3 DNA: TGCAGCGTAGAGTTAAGGGGGCCGGGCTCCTACGAGCAGTACTTC; CDR3 protein: CSVELRGPGSYEQYF
V gene: TRBV5-4; J gene: TRBJ2-2; D gene: TRBD1; clone size: NA; CDR3 DNA: TGTGCCAGCAGCTCGGGACAGGTTGGCACCGGGGAGCTGTTTTTT; CDR3 protein: CASSSGQVGTGELFF
V gene: TRBV7-3; J gene: TRBJ1-6; D gene: NA; clone size: few; CDR3 DNA: TGTGCCAGCAGCTTAGGACAGTGGAATTCACCCCTCCACTTT; CDR3 protein: CASSLGQWNSPLHF
V gene: TRBV6-6; J gene: TRBJ1-1; D gene: TRBD1; clone size: NA; CDR3 DNA: TGTGCCAGCAGTCCCGGGACAGGGGACACTGAAGCTTTCTTT; CDR3 protein: CASSPGTGDTEAFF
V gene: TRBV30; J gene: TRBJ1-5; D gene: NA; clone size: few; CDR3 DNA: TGTGCCTGGAGTGAGCAGGGAACGCAGCCCCAGCATTTT; CDR3 protein: CAWSEQGTQPQHF
V gene: TRBV4-2; J gene: TRBJ1-5; D gene: NA; clone size: NA; CDR3 DNA: TGTGCCAGCAGCCAAGAGGGCAGCTCCCAGCCCCAGCATTTT; CDR3 protein: CASSQEGSSQPQHF
V gene: TRBV7-2; J gene: TRBJ2-1; D gene: TRBD2; clone size: NA; CDR3 DNA: TGTGCCAGCAGCTTAGATTCGGGGGGTTCCTACAATGAGCAGTTCTTC; CDR3 protein: CASSLDSGGSYNEQFF
V gene: TRBV19; J gene: TRBJ1-2; D gene: TRBD1; clone size: few; CDR3 DNA: TGTGCCAGTAGACAACAGGGGGCTCGTGGCTACACCTTC; CDR3 protein: CASRQQGARGYTF
V gene: TRBV15; J gene: TRBJ2-7; D gene: TRBD2; clone size: NA; CDR3 DNA: TGTGCCACCAGCAGAGGGGGACTAGCGACTGAGCAGTACTTC; CDR3 protein: CATSRGGLATEQYF
V gene: TRBV29-1; J gene: TRBJ2-5; D gene: NA; clone size: NA; CDR3 DNA: TGCAGCGTTAGTATGCCCTCGGAGACCCAGTACTTC; CDR3 protein: CSVSMPSETQYF
V gene: TRBV14; J gene: TRBJ2-4; D gene: NA; clone size: NA; CDR3 DNA: TGTGCCAGCAGCCAAGATGTGAGCGGGCCCAAAAACATTCAGTACTTC; CDR3 protein: CASSQDVSGPKNIQYF
V gene: TRBV4-2; J gene: TRBJ1-4; D gene: NA; clone size: few; CDR3 DNA: TGTGCCAGCAGCCAAGGGGAGGGGTCGAATGAAAAACTGTTTTTT; CDR3 protein: CASSQGEGSNEKLFF
V gene: TRBV6-5; J gene: TRBJ1-1; D gene: NA; clone size: few; CDR3 DNA: TGTGCCAGCCTCGGCAGGAAGGGCACTGAAGCTTTCTTT; CDR3 protein: CASLGRKGTEAFF
V gene: TRBV30; J gene: TRBJ1-5; D gene: NA; clone size: NA; CDR3 DNA: TGTGCCTGGAGCGATGGGGCGGCTAGCAATCAGCCCCAGCATTTT; CDR3 protein: CAWSDGAASNQPQHF
V gene: TRBV6-5; J gene: TRBJ2-1; D gene: TRBD2; clone size: few; CDR3 DNA: TGTGCCAGCAGTCTCGGGACTAGCGGTTACAATGAGCAGTTCTTC; CDR3 protein: CASSLGTSGYNEQFF
V gene: TRBV7-2; J gene: TRBJ1-2; D gene: NA; clone size: NA; CDR3 DNA: TGTGCCAGCAGCTACCGGGCCGTCCAGCAGGGCTACACCTTC; CDR3 protein: CASSYRAVQQGYTF
V gene: TRBV18; J gene: TRBJ2-5; D gene: NA; clone size: few; CDR3 DNA: TGTGCCAGCTCACCAGGGGGGCCAGCCCAAGAGACCCAGTACTTC; CDR3 protein: CASSPGGPAQETQYF
V gene: TRBV11-3; J gene: TRBJ2-6; D gene: NA; clone size: NA; CDR3 DNA: TGTGCCAGCAGCCTACCTGGGGCCAACGTCCTGACTTTC; CDR3 protein: CASSLPGANVLTF
V gene: TRBV29-1; J gene: TRBJ1-5; D gene: NA; clone size: few; CDR3 DNA: TGCAGCGCCGAGGTGGGCGGGAATCAGCCCCAGCATTTT; CDR3 protein: CSAEVGGNQPQHF
V gene: TRBV15; J gene: TRBJ2-6; D gene: NA; clone size: NA; CDR3 DNA: TGTGCCACCAGCAGAGACCGGGGTGGCAGTGCTGGGGCCAACGTCCTGACTTTC; CDR3 protein: CATSRDRGGSAGANVLTF
V gene: TRBV7-9; J gene: TRBJ1-2; D gene: TRBD1; clone size: NA; CDR3 DNA: TGTGCCAGCAGCTCGGGACAGGGCGATGGCTACACCTTC; CDR3 protein: CASSSGQGDGYTF
V gene: TRBV12-5; J gene: TRBJ1-1; D gene: NA; clone size: NA; CDR3 DNA: TGTGCTAGTGGTCGTACTATGAACACTGAAGCTTTCTTT; CDR3 protein: CASGRTMNTEAFF
V gene: TRBV5-6; J gene: TRBJ2-7; D gene: NA; clone size: few; CDR3 DNA: TGTGCCAGCAGCTTGGTAGGAGGGAACCCTTACGAGCAGTACTTC; CDR3 protein: CASSLVGGNPYEQYF
V gene: TRBV28; J gene: TRBJ1-1; D gene: NA; clone size: NA; CDR3 DNA: TGTGCCAGCAGCTTCCTCGGCCGTGAAGCTTTCTTT; CDR3 protein: CASSFLGREAFF
V gene: TRBV28; J gene: TRBJ1-1; D gene: TRBD1; clone size: few; CDR3 DNA: TGTGCCAGCAGTTCCCCGGGACAGGGAGGCACTGAAGCTTTCTTT; CDR3 protein: CASSSPGQGGTEAFF
V gene: TRBV30; J gene: TRBJ2-1; D gene: NA; clone size: few; CDR3 DNA: TGTGCCTGGAGTACGTTGGGGGCCTACGTAGAGCAGTTCTTC; CDR3 protein: CAWSTLGAYVEQFF
V gene: TRBV2; J gene: TRBJ2-1; D gene: TRBD2; clone size: few; CDR3 DNA: TGTGCCAGCAGAACTAGCGGTAATGAGCAGTTCTTC; CDR3 protein: CASRTSGNEQFF
V gene: TRBV7-4; J gene: TRBJ2-1; D gene: NA; clone size: few; CDR3 DNA: TGTGCCAGCAGCTTGCCTACCCAGGATTTTTACAATGAGCAGTTCTTC; CDR3 protein: CASSLPTQDFYNEQFF
V gene: TRBV30; J gene: TRBJ2-5; D gene: NA; clone size: few; CDR3 DNA: TGTGCCTGGAGCACAAACCGGGACTTTGAGACCCAGTACTTC; CDR3 protein: CAWSTNRDFETQYF
V gene: TRBV6-1; J gene: TRBJ1-1; D gene: NA; clone size: few; CDR3 DNA: TGTGCCAGCAGTGAAGGGCAGGGCAGAGCTTTCTTT; CDR3 protein: CASSEGQGRAFF
V gene: TRBV27; J gene: TRBJ2-3; D gene: TRBD1; clone size: few; CDR3 DNA: TGTGCCAGCAGTCCCCCGGACAGGTCAGATACGCAGTATTTT; CDR3 protein: CASSPPDRSDTQYF
V gene: TRBV10-3; J gene: TRBJ1-1; D gene: TRBD1; clone size: NA; CDR3 DNA: TGTGCCATCAGTGCTGTCGGGACAGGGGGCAGCTCTGAAGCTTTCTTT; CDR3 protein: CAISAVGTGGSSEAFF
V gene: TRBV29-1; J gene: TRBJ1-3; D gene: NA; clone size: few; CDR3 DNA: TGCAGCGTTGAAGACAACAAAAACCGAAACACCATATATTTT; CDR3 protein: CSVEDNKNRNTIYF
V gene: TRBV19; J gene: TRBJ2-7; D gene: TRBD2; clone size: few; CDR3 DNA: TGTGCCAGTAGTCCGCAGCGGGGCCTGGCGATCGAGCAGTACTTC; CDR3 protein: CASSPQRGLAIEQYF
V gene: TRBV2; J gene: TRBJ1-4; D gene: NA; clone size: NA; CDR3 DNA: TGTGCCAGCAGTGGGGTAGGGAGTGGTGAAAAACTGTTTTTT; CDR3 protein: CASSGVGSGEKLFF
V gene: TRBV7-2; J gene: TRBJ2-3; D gene: NA; clone size: few; CDR3 DNA: TGTGCCAGCAGCTTAGATTACAATACGCAGTATTTT; CDR3 protein: CASSLDYNTQYF
V gene: TRBV5-1; J gene: TRBJ1-6; D gene: TRBD1; clone size: NA; CDR3 DNA: TGCGCCAGCAGCTACTCCCCGGCGGACAGGGGGAATTCACCCCTCCACTTT; CDR3 protein: CASSYSPADRGNSPLHF
V gene: TRBV28; J gene: TRBJ1-5; D gene: NA; clone size: NA; CDR3 DNA: TGTGCCAGCGGGAGAACGAGAACCGCGCCCCAGCATTTT; CDR3 protein: CASGRTRTAPQHF
V gene: TRBV30; J gene: TRBJ1-1; D gene: NA; clone size: few; CDR3 DNA: TGTGCCTGGGTCGGGTTCGGGAGTGAAGCTTTCTTT; CDR3 protein: CAWVGFGSEAFF
V gene: TRBV28; J gene: TRBJ1-4; D gene: TRBD1; clone size: few; CDR3 DNA: TGTGCCAGCGAGGGACAGGGGGAAAAACTGTTTTTT; CDR3 protein: CASEGQGEKLFF
V gene: TRBV14; J gene: TRBJ2-1; D gene: TRBD2; clone size: few; CDR3 DNA: TGTGCCAGCAGCCGAACTGCGGGGGGGTACAATGAGCAGTTCTTC; CDR3 protein: CASSRTAGGYNEQFF
V gene: TRBV7-9; J gene: TRBJ1-4; D gene: NA; clone size: NA; CDR3 DNA: TGTGCCAGCAGCTTAGCAGGGAATGAAAAACTGTTTTTT; CDR3 protein: CASSLAGNEKLFF
V gene: TRBV5-1; J gene: TRBJ2-7; D gene: TRBD1; clone size: NA; CDR3 DNA: TGCGCCAGCAGCTCTAGACAGGGGATGGGCTACGAGCAGTACTTC; CDR3 protein: CASSSRQGMGYEQYF
V gene: TRBV7-2; J gene: TRBJ2-7; D gene: NA; clone size: few; CDR3 DNA: TGTGCCAGCAGCCGCCCAGGGTCCTACGAGCAGTACTTC; CDR3 protein: CASSRPGSYEQYF
V gene: TRBV7-8; J gene: TRBJ2-2; D gene: TRBD1; clone size: NA; CDR3 DNA: TGTGCCAGCAGCAAGACAGGGGGCAACGGGGAGCTGTTTTTT; CDR3 protein: CASSKTGGNGELFF
V gene: TRBV10-3; J gene: TRBJ2-7; D gene: NA; clone size: NA; CDR3 DNA: TGTGCCATCAGTGCGGGGTCCCAAGCTTCCTACGAGCAGTACTTC; CDR3 protein: CAISAGSQASYEQYF
V gene: TRBV5-1; J gene: TRBJ2-5; D gene: NA; clone size: NA; CDR3 DNA: TGCGCCAGCAGCTTGGTGCGGGGTTTACAAGAGACCCAGTACTTC; CDR3 protein: CASSLVRGLQETQYF
V gene: TRBV7-7; J gene: TRBJ2-3; D gene: NA; clone size: NA; CDR3 DNA: TGTGCTAGCAGCCCACTACAGGGTCTTCGAGATACGCAGTATTTT; CDR3 protein: CASSPLQGLRDTQYF
V gene: TRBV5-1; J gene: TRBJ1-6; D gene: NA; clone size: NA; CDR3 DNA: TGCGCCAGCAGCTTGGGAGTGACAGAAGATTCACCCCTCCACTTT; CDR3 protein: CASSLGVTEDSPLHF
V gene: TRBV15; J gene: TRBJ1-3; D gene: NA; clone size: NA; CDR3 DNA: TGTGCCACCAGCAGCCTGGCCAGGGCTGGAAACACCATATATTTT; CDR3 protein: CATSSLARAGNTIYF
V gene: TRBV6-5; J gene: TRBJ2-3; D gene: NA; clone size: NA; CDR3 DNA: TGTGCCAGCAGTTACTCTAGCGTGGGGGCAGATACGCAGTATTTT; CDR3 protein: CASSYSSVGADTQYF
V gene: TRBV13; J gene: TRBJ2-7; D gene: TRBD1; clone size: few; CDR3 DNA: TGTGCCAGCAGGACAGGGGGACGCAGGCACGAGCAGTACTTC; CDR3 protein: CASRTGGRRHEQYF
V gene: TRBV10-3; J gene: TRBJ1-6; D gene: NA; clone size: few; CDR3 DNA: TGTGCCATCAGTGACGAGATTAGGAGTAATTCACCCCTCCACTTT; CDR3 protein: CAISDEIRSNSPLHF
V gene: TRBV6-6; J gene: TRBJ1-1; D gene: NA; clone size: few; CDR3 DNA: TGTGCCAGCAAGGGCAGGGTGGGGAGTGAAGCTTTCTTT; CDR3 protein: CASKGRVGSEAFF